The 22 T cell receptor beta chains below all came from one sample that was sequenced in a study of blood T cell repertoires in COVID-19. Assay: immunoSEQ multiplex PCR; the TCRdb copy retains only in-frame clones and omits some. The data hold fewer than 90,000 clones, with around 90% observed a single time. Sequenced: peripheral blood. The receptor set was obtained from a male donor with acute or convalescent COVID-19.

This chain joins TRBV7-9 and TRBJ2-7, with no clear D. CDR1 is SEHNR and CDR2 is FQNEAQ in the germline V gene (reference sequence). This CDR3 spans 14 amino acids. Trimming took off 3 bases at V and 2 bases at J, with 11 bases between the two ends. The CDR3 sequence: CASSFPVSPYEQYF. The CDR3 DNA sequence: TGTGCCAGCAGCTTCCCAGTTTCTCCCTACGAGCAGTACTTC. Full variable domain (remainder filled in from reference TRBV7-9 and TRBJ2-7): DTGVSQNPRHKITKRGQNVTFRCDPISEHNRLYWYRQTLGQGPEFLTYFQNEAQLEKSRLLSDRFSAERPKGSFSTLEIQRTEQGDSAMYLCASSFPVSPYEQYFGPGTRLTVT.

The gene calls are TRBV5-4 and TRBJ2-5; a possible D gene is TRBD1 (6 bases). V lost 1 base and J 5 bases, leaving 12 bases between the germline ends. Germline CDR1 SGHNT, CDR2 YYREEE (reference sequence). CDR3 length: 14 amino acids. The CDR3 nucleotides read TGTGCCAGCAGCTTGACAGGGCCCTCCGAGACCCAGTACTTC. Translation: CASSLTGPSETQYF.

The chain combines TRBV7-9 with TRBJ1-1, with a tentative D call TRBD1 (6 bases). The CDR3 totals 14 residues. V gave up 4 bases and J gave up 3 bases, with 12 bases separating them. The V gene's germline CDR1 is SEHNR and CDR2 FQNEAQ (reference sequence). This CDR3 reads CASSYRAPHTEAFF. CDR3 nucleotides: TGTGCCAGCAGCTACAGGGCCCCCCACACTGAAGCTTTCTTT.

The chain couples TRBV18 to TRBJ1-1; D is uncertain. The CDR3 runs 14 residues. V gave up 4 bases and J gave up 6 bases, with 15 bases separating them. Germline loops: CDR1 KGHSH, CDR2 LQKENI. CDR3 in DNA: TGTGCCAGCTCACAAGAAGCCAGAGGGTCTGAAGCTTTCTTT. Its protein product is CASSQEARGSEAFF.

Remarks on this clone: The junction departs from germline at one end; a sequencing error may be responsible. The chain uses TRBV28 and TRBJ2-7, with 9 positions matching TRBD1. CDR3 length: 14 residues. CDR1 and CDR2 (germline): MDHEN, SYDVKM. CDR3 sequence: CASSTQTTGGAWSF. In DNA, the CDR3 is TGTGCCAGCAGCACACAAACAACAGGGGGCGCTTGGTCCTTC.

The genes are TRBV6-5 and TRBJ2-1; 10 nucleotides align to TRBD1. With 5 bases clipped from V and 12 bases from J, the junction kept 13 bases outside the gene matches. Germline CDR1 and CDR2: MNHEY and SVGAGI. The length of the CDR3 is 15 residues. CDR3 nucleotides: TGTGCCAGCAGTAGGCCGGGACAGGGGACGGCTAGGCAGTTCTTC. Protein: CASSRPGQGTARQFF.

V and J are TRBV5-1 and TRBJ1-1, with 7 bases identical to TRBD1. V lost 0 bases, J lost 5 bases, and 10 bases stayed unmatched. This CDR3 has 16 residues. Germline loops: CDR1 SGHRS, CDR2 YFSETQ. The CDR3 here is CASSLGGGTEGTEAFF. The DNA of the CDR3 is TGCGCCAGCAGCTTGGGGGGTGGGACAGAGGGTACTGAAGCTTTCTTT. Complete variable domain (other parts from reference TRBV5-1 and TRBJ1-1): KAGVTQTPRYLIKTRGQQVTLSCSPISGHRSVSWYQQTPGQGLQFLFEYFSETQRNKGNFPGRFSGRQFSNSRSEMNVSTLELGDSALYLCASSLGGGTEGTEAFFGQGTRLTVV.

V usage is TRBV2 and J usage is TRBJ1-6; 8 bases map to TRBD1. Germline-derived CDR1 and CDR2 are SNHLY and FYNNEI. The CDR3 totals 14 residues. The J segment lost 9 bases and the V segment lost 3 bases, leaving 4 bases of the junction unmatched. As DNA, the CDR3 is TGTGCCAGCAGTGAGACAGGGGTTAGTTCACCCCTCCACTTT. Protein: CASSETGVSSPLHF.

The chain has TRBV28 and TRBJ2-2; TRBD2 matches at 11 bases. CDR1 is MDHEN, CDR2 SYDVKM, per germline. With 6 bases clipped from V and 5 bases from J, the junction kept 8 bases outside the gene matches. The CDR3 totals 16 residues. This CDR3 is CASSPPSGGWTGELFF. CDR3 in DNA: TGTGCCAGCAGCCCCCCTAGCGGGGGGTGGACCGGGGAGCTGTTTTTT. The variable domain in full, completed from reference TRBV28 and TRBJ2-2, reads DVKVTQSSRYLVKRTGEKVFLECVQDMDHENMFWYRQDPGLGLRLIYFSYDVKMKEKGDIPEGYSVSREKKERFSLILESASTNQTSMYLCASSPPSGGWTGELFFGEGSRLTVL.

This chain connects TRBV19 to TRBJ2-7; possibly TRBD2 for D (7 bases). CDR1 is LNHDA and CDR2 is SQIVND in the germline V gene (reference sequence). V dropped 3 bases and J dropped 4 bases, with 13 bases sitting between them. The CDR3 spans 14 residues. CDR3 residues: CASSISRGGYEQYF. CDR3 nucleotides: TGTGCCAGTAGTATCAGCAGGGGAGGGTACGAGCAGTACTTC.

This chain joins TRBV20-1 and TRBJ2-5, with TRBD2 matching over 8 bases. Germline CDR1 is DFQATT and CDR2 is SNEGSKA (reference sequence). V gave up 3 bases and J gave up 2 bases; unmatched junction bases: 11. The CDR3 totals 16 residues. The CDR3 DNA follows: TGCAGTGCTAGTAGGGTAGCGGGGACCGCACAAGAGACCCAGTACTTC. It is translated as CSASRVAGTAQETQYF.

V and J are TRBV5-8 and TRBJ2-2, with TRBD1 identical over 8 bases. Germline values: CDR1 SGHTS, CDR2 YDEGEE. J was trimmed by 8 bases and V by 4 bases; bases with no gene match: 13. The CDR3 spans 16 residues. This CDR3 is CASSLRGRFRGGELFF. CDR3 DNA sequence: TGTGCCAGCAGCCTCAGGGGGCGCTTCAGGGGAGGGGAGCTGTTTTTT.

The CDR3 region is CASSLDQQGYEQYF. The CDR3 nucleotides are TGTGCCAGCAGCTTAGATCAGCAGGGCTACGAGCAGTACTTC. The chain couples TRBV11-2 to TRBJ2-7; D possibly corresponds to TRBD1 (5 bases). Trimming shortened V by 0 bases and J by 3 bases, and 9 bases separated the two germline ends. CDR3 length equals 14 residues. Germline V gene sequence: CDR1 SGHAT, CDR2 FQNNGV.

The rearrangement uses TRBV5-1 and TRBJ2-1; possibly TRBD1 for D (5 bases). Germline CDR1 SGHRS, CDR2 YFSETQ. The ends were cut back, 6 bases at V and 6 bases at J, with 10 bases in the middle. The CDR3 is 12 residues long. The CDR3 region has the DNA TGCGCCAGCAACCGGCAGGGCAATGAGCAGTTCTTC. Translating it yields CASNRQGNEQFF.

With respect to this clone: The junction departs from germline at one end; a sequencing error may be responsible. The V call is TRBV4-1, the J call TRBJ2-6; 13 positions agree with TRBD2. Germline values: CDR1 MGHRA, CDR2 YSYEKL. The CDR3 length is 18 residues. The CDR3 protein is CASSQGLAGGSVANVLTF. CDR3 nucleotide sequence: TGCGCCAGCAGCCAAGGACTAGCGGGGGGCTCTGTGGCCAACGTCCTGACTTTC.

The chain is built from TRBV29-1 and TRBJ1-2; TRBD1 is a possible D gene (6 bases). This CDR3 has 14 amino acids. Germline V gene sequence: CDR1 SQVTM, CDR2 ANQGSEA. The V and J ends lost 3 bases and 4 bases respectively, with 15 bases between them. The CDR3 DNA reads as TGCAGCGTTGACTCACCGGGGGGGCGCTATGGCTACACCTTC. Translated: CSVDSPGGRYGYTF. The full variable domain, with the rest looked up from reference TRBV29-1 and TRBJ1-2, is SAVISQKPSRDICQRGTSLTIQCQVDSQVTMMFWYRQQPGQSLTLIATANQGSEATYESGFVIDKFPISRPNLTFSTLTVSNMSPEDSSIYLCSVDSPGGRYGYTFGSGTRLTVV.

This clone was picked up a small number of times. The chain joins TRBV15 to TRBJ1-2; no firm D call. V lost 0 bases to trimming and J lost 1 base, with 9 bases between them. Germline V CDR1 and CDR2: LNHNV, YYDKDF (reference sequence). The CDR3 extends over 15 amino acids. As DNA, the CDR3 is TGTGCCACCAGCAGAGATGGTCAGATTAACTATGGCTACACCTTC. Translation gives CATSRDGQINYGYTF.

The chain recombines TRBV7-3 with TRBJ2-2, with D possibly matching TRBD1 (6 bases). The CDR3 spans 17 residues. The germline gives CDR1 SGHTA, CDR2 FQGTGA. The V end lost 5 bases, the J end lost 1 base, and 17 bases lay between the germline ends. CDR3 coding DNA: TGTGCCAGCAGCCATTATATGGGACAAGAGAACACCGGGGAGCTGTTTTTT. As protein: CASSHYMGQENTGELFF.

The J gene is TRBJ1-6, the V gene TRBV3-1 (or the pseudogene TRBV3-2); D is undetermined. The V end was cut by 5 bases, the J end by 11 bases, with 10 bases between. CDR3 length: 12 residues. Germline CDR1 is LGHDT and CDR2 is YNNKEL (reference sequence). The CDR3 sequence is CASSSSHTPLHF. Here the CDR3 DNA reads TGTGCCAGCAGCTCCTCTCACACACCCCTCCACTTT.

The chain employs TRBV6-4 and TRBJ1-6; 9 bases are shared with TRBD1. The CDR3 consists of 14 residues. CDR1 and CDR2 from the germline V gene are MRHNA and SNTAGT. V lost 6 bases, J lost 8 bases, and 5 bases stayed unmatched. Written as DNA, the CDR3 is TGTGCCAGCAGGGGACAGGGAGGCGATTCACCCCTCCACTTT. It translates to CASRGQGGDSPLHF.

The rearrangement joins TRBV6-2 or TRBV6-3 to TRBJ1-4; D is unresolved. The CDR3 is 13 amino acids. Germline-derived CDR1 and CDR2 are MNHEY and SVGEGT. With 0 bases removed from V and 8 bases from J, the gap between germline ends came to 7 bases. CDR3 sequence: CASSYSETEKLFF. CDR3 DNA: TGTGCCAGCAGTTACTCAGAGACAGAAAAACTGTTTTTT.

The genes are TRBV19 and TRBJ1-1, with TRBD1 identical over 8 bases. Trimming took 1 base from V and 4 from J; bases not matched to a gene: 5. CDR3 length: 15 residues. Per germline, CDR1 LNHDA and CDR2 SQIVND (reference sequence). The CDR3 DNA reads as TGTGCCAGTAGTATAGGACAGGGGAAGGGCACTGAAGCTTTCTTT. Protein: CASSIGQGKGTEAFF.